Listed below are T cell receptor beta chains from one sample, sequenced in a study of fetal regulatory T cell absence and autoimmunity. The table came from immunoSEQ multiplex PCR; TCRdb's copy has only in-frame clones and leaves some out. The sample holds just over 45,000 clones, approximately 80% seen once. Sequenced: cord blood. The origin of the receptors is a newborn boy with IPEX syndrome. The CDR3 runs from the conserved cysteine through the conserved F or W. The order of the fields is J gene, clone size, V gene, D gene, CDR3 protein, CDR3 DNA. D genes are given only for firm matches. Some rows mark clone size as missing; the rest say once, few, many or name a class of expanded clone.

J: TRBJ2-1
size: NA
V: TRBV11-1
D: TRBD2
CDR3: CASSWTSGSYNEQFF
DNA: TGTGCCAGCAGCTGGACTAGCGGCTCCTACAATGAGCAGTTCTTC

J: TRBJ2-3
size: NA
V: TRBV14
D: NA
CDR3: CASSQDYANTQYF
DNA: TGTGCCAGCAGCCAAGATTACGCAAATACGCAGTATTTT

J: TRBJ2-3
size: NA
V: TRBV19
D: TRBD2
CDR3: CASRPLAGGPTDTQYF
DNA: TGTGCCAGTAGACCTTTAGCGGGGGGGCCGACAGATACGCAGTATTTT

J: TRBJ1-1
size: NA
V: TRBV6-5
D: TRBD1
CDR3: CASSYGQGARTEAFF
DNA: TGTGCCAGCAGTTACGGACAGGGGGCGCGGACTGAAGCTTTCTTT

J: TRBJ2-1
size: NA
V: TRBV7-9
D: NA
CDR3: CASSPSGSRNEQFF
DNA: TGTGCCAGCAGCCCGAGTGGCTCGCGGAATGAGCAGTTCTTC

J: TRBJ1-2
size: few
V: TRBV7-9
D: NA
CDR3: CASSFSKGHYGYTF
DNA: TGTGCCAGCAGCTTCTCGAAGGGTCACTATGGCTACACCTTC

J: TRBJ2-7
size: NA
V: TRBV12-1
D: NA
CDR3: CASSFLAGGLEQYF
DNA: TGTGCCAGCAGCTTTCTAGCGGGGGGGCTCGAGCAGTACTTC

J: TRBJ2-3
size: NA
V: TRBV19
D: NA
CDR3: CASSIGSGATDTQYF
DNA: TGTGCCAGTAGTATTGGTAGCGGAGCCACAGATACGCAGTATTTT

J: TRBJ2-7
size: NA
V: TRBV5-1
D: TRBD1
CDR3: CASSPLGTGSREQYF
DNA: TGCGCCAGCAGCCCCCTGGGGACAGGGTCCCGCGAGCAGTACTTC

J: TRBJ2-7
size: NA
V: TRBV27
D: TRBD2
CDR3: CASSLAGAYEQYF
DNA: TGTGCCAGCAGTTTAGCGGGAGCGTACGAGCAGTACTTC

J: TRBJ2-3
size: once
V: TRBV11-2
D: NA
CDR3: CASSSPHARGGGLGDTQYF
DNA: TGTGCCAGCAGCTCCCCGCACGCGCGCGGCGGGGGCCTAGGAGATACGCAGTATTTT

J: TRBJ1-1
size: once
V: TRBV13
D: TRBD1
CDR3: CASSLPPGQGLPEAFF
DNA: TGTGCCAGCAGCTTACCACCGGGACAGGGTCTTCCTGAAGCTTTCTTT

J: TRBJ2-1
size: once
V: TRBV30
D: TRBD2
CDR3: CAWDIKGRASGYNEQFF
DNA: TGTGCCTGGGACATCAAGGGGAGGGCTAGCGGTTACAATGAGCAGTTCTTC

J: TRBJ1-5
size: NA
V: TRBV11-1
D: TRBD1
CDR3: CASSLTGGRNQPQHF
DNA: TGTGCCAGCAGCCTGACAGGGGGAAGGAATCAGCCCCAGCATTTT

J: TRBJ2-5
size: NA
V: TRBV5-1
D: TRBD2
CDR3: CASSLVAGEETQYF
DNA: TGCGCCAGCAGCCTCGTAGCGGGGGAAGAGACCCAGTACTTC

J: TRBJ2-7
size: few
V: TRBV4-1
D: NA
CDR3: CASSQDRQEIYEQYF
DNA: TGCGCCAGCAGCCAAGATCGGCAGGAAATCTACGAGCAGTACTTC